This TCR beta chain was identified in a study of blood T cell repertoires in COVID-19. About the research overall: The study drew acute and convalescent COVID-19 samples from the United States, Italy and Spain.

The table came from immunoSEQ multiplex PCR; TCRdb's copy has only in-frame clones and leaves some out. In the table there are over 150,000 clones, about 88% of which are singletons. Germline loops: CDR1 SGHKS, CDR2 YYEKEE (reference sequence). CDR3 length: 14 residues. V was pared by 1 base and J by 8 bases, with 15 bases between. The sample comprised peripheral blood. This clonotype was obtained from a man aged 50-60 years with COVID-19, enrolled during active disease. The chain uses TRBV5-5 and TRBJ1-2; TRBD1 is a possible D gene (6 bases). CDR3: CASSLLGAWSGYTF. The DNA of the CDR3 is TGTGCCAGCAGCTTGTTGGGGGCGTGGAGCGGCTACACCTTC.